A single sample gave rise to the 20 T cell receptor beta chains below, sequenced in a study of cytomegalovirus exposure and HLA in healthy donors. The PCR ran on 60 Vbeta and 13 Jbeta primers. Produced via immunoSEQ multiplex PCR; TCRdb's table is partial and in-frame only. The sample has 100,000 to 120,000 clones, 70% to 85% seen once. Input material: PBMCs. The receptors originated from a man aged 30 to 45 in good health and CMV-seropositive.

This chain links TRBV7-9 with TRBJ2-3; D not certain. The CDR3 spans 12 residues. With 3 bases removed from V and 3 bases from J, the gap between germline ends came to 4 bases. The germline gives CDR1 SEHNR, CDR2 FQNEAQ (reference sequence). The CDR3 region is CASSFLTDTQYF. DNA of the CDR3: TGTGCCAGCAGCTTTCTAACAGATACGCAGTATTTT.

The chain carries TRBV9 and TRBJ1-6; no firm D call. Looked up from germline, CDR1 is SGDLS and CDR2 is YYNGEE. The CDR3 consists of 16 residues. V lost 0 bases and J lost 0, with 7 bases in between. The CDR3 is CASSVGGSSYNSPLHF. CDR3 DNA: TGTGCCAGCAGCGTAGGCGGGAGCTCCTATAATTCACCCCTCCACTTT.

The DNA of the CDR3 is TGTGCCAGCAGCTTCTCCACCGGGACAGTCTCCTACGAGCAGTACTTC. The encoded protein is CASSFSTGTVSYEQYF. V gene TRBV7-9 combines with J gene TRBJ2-7; TRBD1 matches 7 bases. Germline values: CDR1 SEHNR, CDR2 FQNEAQ (reference sequence). The CDR3 has 16 amino acids. Germline trimming cut 3 bases from V and 0 bases from J; bases unmatched to any gene: 8.

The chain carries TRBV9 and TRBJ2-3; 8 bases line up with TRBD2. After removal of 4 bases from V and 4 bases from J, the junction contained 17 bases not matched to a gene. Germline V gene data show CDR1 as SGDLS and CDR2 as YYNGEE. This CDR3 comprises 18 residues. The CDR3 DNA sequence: TGTGCCAGCAGCTCCACACCGGGACTAGGAGATTCGGCAGATACGCAGTATTTT. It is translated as CASSSTPGLGDSADTQYF.

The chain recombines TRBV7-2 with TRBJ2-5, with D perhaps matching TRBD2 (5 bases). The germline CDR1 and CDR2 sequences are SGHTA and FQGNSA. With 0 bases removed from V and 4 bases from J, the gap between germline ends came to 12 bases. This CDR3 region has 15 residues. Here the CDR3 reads CASSLAVFRGETQYF. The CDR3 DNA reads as TGTGCCAGCAGCTTAGCCGTCTTCCGGGGAGAGACCCAGTACTTC. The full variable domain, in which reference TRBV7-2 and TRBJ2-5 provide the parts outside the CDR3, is GAGVSQSPSNKVTEKGKDVELRCDPISGHTALYWYRQSLGQGLEFLIYFQGNSAPDKSGLPSDRFSAERTGGSVSTLTIQRTQQEDSAVYLCASSLAVFRGETQYFGPGTRLLVL.

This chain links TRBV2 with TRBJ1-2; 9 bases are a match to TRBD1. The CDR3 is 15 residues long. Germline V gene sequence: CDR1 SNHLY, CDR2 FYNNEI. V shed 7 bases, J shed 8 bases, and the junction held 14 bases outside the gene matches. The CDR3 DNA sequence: TGTGCCAGCACCAGGACAGGGGCGCAGTCATGGGGCTACACCTTC. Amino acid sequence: CASTRTGAQSWGYTF.

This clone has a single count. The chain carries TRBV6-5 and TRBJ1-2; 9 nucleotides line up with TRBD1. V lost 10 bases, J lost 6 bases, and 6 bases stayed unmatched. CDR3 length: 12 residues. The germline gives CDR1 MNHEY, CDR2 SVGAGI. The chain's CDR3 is CATCRTGDGYTF. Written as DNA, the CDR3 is TGTGCCACGTGTCGGACAGGGGATGGCTACACCTTC.

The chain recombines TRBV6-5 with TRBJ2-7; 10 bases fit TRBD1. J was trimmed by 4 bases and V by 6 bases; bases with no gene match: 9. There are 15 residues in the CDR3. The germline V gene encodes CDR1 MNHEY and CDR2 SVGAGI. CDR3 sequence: CASSYMGTGEYEQYF. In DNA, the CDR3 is TGTGCCAGCAGCTATATGGGGACAGGGGAGTACGAGCAGTACTTC.

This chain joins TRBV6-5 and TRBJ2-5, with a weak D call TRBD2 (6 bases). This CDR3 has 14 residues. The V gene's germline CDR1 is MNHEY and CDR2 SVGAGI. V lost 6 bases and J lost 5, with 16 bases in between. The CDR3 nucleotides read TGTGCCAGCAGAAACCGCGGGACCTGGGAGACCCAGTACTTC. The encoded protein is CASRNRGTWETQYF.

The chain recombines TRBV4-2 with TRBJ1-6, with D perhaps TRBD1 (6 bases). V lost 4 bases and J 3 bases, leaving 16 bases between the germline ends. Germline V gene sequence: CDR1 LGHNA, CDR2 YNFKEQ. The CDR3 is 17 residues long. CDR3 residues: CASSPGGGGRYNSPLHF. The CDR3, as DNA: TGTGCCAGCAGCCCGGGGGGCGGGGGCCGCTATAATTCACCCCTCCACTTT.

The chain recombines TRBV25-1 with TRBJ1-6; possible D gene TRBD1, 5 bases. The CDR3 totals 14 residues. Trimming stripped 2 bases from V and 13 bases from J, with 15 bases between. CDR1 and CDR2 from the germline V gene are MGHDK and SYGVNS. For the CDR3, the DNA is TGTGCCAGCAGTGAAACAGGTTCGGCGGCCCCCCTCCACTTT. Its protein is CASSETGSAAPLHF.

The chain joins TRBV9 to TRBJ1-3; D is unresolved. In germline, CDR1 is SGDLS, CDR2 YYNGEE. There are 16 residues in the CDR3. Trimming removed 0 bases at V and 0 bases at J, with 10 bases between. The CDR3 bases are TGTGCCAGCAGCGTAGAGGCAGGTTTCTCTGGAAACACCATATATTTT. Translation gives CASSVEAGFSGNTIYF.

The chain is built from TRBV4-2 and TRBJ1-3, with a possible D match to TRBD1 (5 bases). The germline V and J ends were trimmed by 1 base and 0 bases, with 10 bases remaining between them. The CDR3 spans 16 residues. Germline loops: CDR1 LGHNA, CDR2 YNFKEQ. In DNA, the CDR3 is TGTGCCAGCAGCCAAGTAGCGGGGCCCTCTGGAAACACCATATATTTT. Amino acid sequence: CASSQVAGPSGNTIYF.

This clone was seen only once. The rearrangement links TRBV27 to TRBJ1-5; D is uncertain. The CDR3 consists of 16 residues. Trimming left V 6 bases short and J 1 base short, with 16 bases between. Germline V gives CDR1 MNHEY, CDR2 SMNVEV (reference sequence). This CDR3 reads CASSPMAVESNQPQHF. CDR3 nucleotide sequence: TGTGCCAGCAGCCCGATGGCGGTGGAGAGCAATCAGCCCCAGCATTTT.

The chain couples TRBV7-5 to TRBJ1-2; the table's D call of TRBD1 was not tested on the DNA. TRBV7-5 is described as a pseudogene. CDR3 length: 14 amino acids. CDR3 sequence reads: CVRSLDRANYGYTF. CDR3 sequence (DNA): TGTGTCAGAAGCTTAGACAGGGCTAACTATGGCTACACCTTC.

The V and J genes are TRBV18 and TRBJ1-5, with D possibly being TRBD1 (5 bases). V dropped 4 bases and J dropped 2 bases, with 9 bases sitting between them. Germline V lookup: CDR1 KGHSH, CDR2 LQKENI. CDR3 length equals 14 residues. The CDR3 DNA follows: TGTGCCAGCTCACTCGACAGTCGCAATCAGCCCCAGCATTTT. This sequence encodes CASSLDSRNQPQHF.

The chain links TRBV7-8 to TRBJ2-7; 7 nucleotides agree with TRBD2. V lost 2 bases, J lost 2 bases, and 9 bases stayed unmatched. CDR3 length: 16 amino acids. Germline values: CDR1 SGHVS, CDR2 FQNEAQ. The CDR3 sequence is CASSLFRGELAYEQYF. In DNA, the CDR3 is TGTGCCAGCAGCTTATTCCGGGGGGAACTAGCCTACGAGCAGTACTTC. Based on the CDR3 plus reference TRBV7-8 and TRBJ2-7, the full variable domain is GAGVSQSPRYKVAKRGQDVALRCDPISGHVSLFWYQQALGQGPEFLTYFQNEAQLDKSGLPSDRFFAERPEGSVSTLKIQRTQQEDSAVYLCASSLFRGELAYEQYFGPGTRLTVT.

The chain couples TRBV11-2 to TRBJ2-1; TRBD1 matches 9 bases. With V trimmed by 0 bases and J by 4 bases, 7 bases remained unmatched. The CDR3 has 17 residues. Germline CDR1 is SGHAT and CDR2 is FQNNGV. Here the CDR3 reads CASSLDPGGQGYNEQFF. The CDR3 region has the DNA TGTGCCAGCAGCTTAGATCCAGGAGGACAGGGGTACAATGAGCAGTTCTTC.

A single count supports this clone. The chain's CDR3 is CASSSGTSMNIQYF. The CDR3, as DNA: TGCGCCAGCAGCTCCGGGACTAGTATGAACATTCAGTACTTC. The chain is built from TRBV5-1 and TRBJ2-4, with 8 nucleotides matching TRBD2. J was trimmed by 7 bases and V by 3 bases; bases with no gene match: 6. Germline V gene lookup returns CDR1 SGHRS and CDR2 YFSETQ. The CDR3 is made up of 14 amino acids.

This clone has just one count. Here the CDR3 DNA reads TGTGCCAGCAGCATGGAGGCAGATACGCAGTATTTT. Its protein product is CASSMEADTQYF. This rearrangement joins TRBV11-3 to TRBJ2-3; TRBD2 might be the D (5 bases). Between the trimmed V and J ends, which lost 5 bases and 4 bases, there was a span of 7 bases. The V gene's germline CDR1 is SGHNT and CDR2 YENEEA. CDR3 length: 12 amino acids.